Detailed here is one TCR beta chain. Its antigen is not yet known. No qualities accompany the bases; no much larger clone lies one base away. This sample is drawn from a study of T cell responses to AZD1222 COVID-19 vaccine (dated by TCRdb to about 2021). Background on the whole study: TCR sequencing was performed for 233 trial participants, of whom 200 to 220 were given two doses of AZD1222 and some 25 were given two doses of MenACWY control vaccine. Trial participants were enrolled by age into subgroups of 18-55, 56-69 and 70-plus years, and around 140, 26 and 57 TCR-sequenced participants, respectively, were included in these subgroups. What the work shows at the level of the full study, not this receptor alone: After two AZD1222 doses, spike-specific TCR breadth and depth were significantly higher than at day 0 and than in MenACWY recipients. Participants were mostly white British, with more females than males. The authors suggested clonal diversity may have been underestimated. Because no day 14 peak-response samples were available, repertoires were characterized only after the peak T cell response. The 56-69-year group was small, and its depth increase did not reach significance, likely because of low power. Conclusions about previously exposed vaccinees are limited, since just five or six AZD1222 recipients were seropositive for SARS-CoV-2 at baseline. Reportedly, close to half of the unique spike-specific TCRs recognized epitopes lying outside the regions that are mutated in the B.1.351 and B.1.1.7 variants. CD4 TCRs associated with the vaccine covered the entire spike protein, and the dominant responses were in regions 160-218 and 743-854.

The CDR3 regions of human TCRbeta chains were analyzed by immunosequencing. From the authors' description of their analysis: Repertoire TCRs were checked for matches against a reference library of SARS-CoV-2-specific TCRs that had been generated using the MIRA antigen-specificity platform. Breadth meant the fraction of unique TCRs that were SARS-CoV-2-associated, whereas depth meant the fraction of total T cells that were SARS-CoV-2-associated. Using the MIRA data, each spike-specific TCR was mapped to the spike region that the TCR reacts to and placed in a CD4 or CD8 class. Log10-transformed breadth and depth values were compared by one-way ANOVA with Sidak's multiple comparisons tests. This immuneACCESS table, as held by TCRdb, lists in-frame sequences with V and J called but not all clones. Of the missing ones, under half trace to an unresolved V gene in checked studies; the others have no known cause. V, J and clone size are those of that table, while D and trimming were read from the DNA. Counted in this sample were around 120,000 clones; just over 90% of them appeared once. Approximately 5% of the sample rests with the top ten.

The sample's time point label, in plain terms: about 28 days (+/-7) after the second vaccine dose. Because spike-specific TCR depth and breadth did not differ between the two schedules, AZD1222 recipients who got a second dose at roughly 4 weeks were pooled with those who got a second dose at roughly 12 weeks. Vaccinee samples were obtained from the UK trials COV001 and COV002, which included a single-blind randomized controlled phase 2/3 trial of AZD1222 (ChAdOx1 nCoV-19) in healthy adults. Trial participant PBMC samples were collected at day 0 and day 28 after the second dose for TCRbeta chain sequencing. The source is an adult who received the AZD1222 COVID-19 vaccine. This specimen consisted of peripheral blood, obtained 28 days after the second AZD1222 dose.

The bases read TGTGCCAGCAGCCAAGGTCCCGTCAATGAGCAGTTCTTC. This is translated as CASSQGPVNEQFF. The chain was built from TRBV3-1 (or the pseudogene TRBV3-2) and TRBJ2-1, with no reliable assignment of the D segment. The CDR3 runs 13 amino acids, cysteine and phenylalanine included. Only the CDR3 DNA stays, 39 bases, in frame from base 1. In the germline V gene (reference sequence), CDR1 corresponds to LGHDT and CDR2 to YNNKEL. V drops 1 base and J drops 6 bases, leaving 7 bases in between.